This paragraph reports one T cell receptor beta chain. Antigen specificity is unknown. Unmatched junction bases numbered 4, after V lost 2 bases and J lost 4 bases. The CDR3 is 16 residues long. Germline V CDR1 and CDR2: MNHEY, SMNVEV (reference sequence). Clones were sequenced by immunoSEQ multiplex PCR, and TCRdb holds only the in-frame ones, with some missing. The sample carries tens of thousands of clones, 96% recorded once. The data were obtained in a study of cytomegalovirus exposure and HLA in healthy donors. Study findings and constraints: Diagnosis of cytomegalovirus status made by the classifier reportedly showed high specificity and sensitivity. Rare TCR sequences dominated, though some public TCRs recurred in many donors.

This TCR was recovered from a woman under 30 in good health and CMV-seropositive. The chain uses TRBV27 and TRBJ2-3; TRBD2 aligns across 12 bases. The sample taken for sequencing was PBMCs. This CDR3 reads CASSLTSGRIADTQYF. As DNA, the CDR3 is TGTGCCAGCAGTTTAACTAGCGGGAGGATAGCAGATACGCAGTATTTT.